The rows below give T cell receptor beta chains drawn from one sample of a study of blood T cells in healthy people across ages. TCRdb re-called the 5' RACE reads through MiXCR, storing one row per CDR3 protein. The top ten hold roughly 22% of the sample, which has roughly 800,000 distinct CDR3 sequences, roughly 60% seen once. Input material: blood. Every receptor here comes from a young man in good health. The CDR3 runs from the conserved cysteine through the conserved F or W. A D gene is named only where the DNA matches it firmly. Size is stated for part of the rows, as once, few or many counts, or as a class when the clone is expanded.

CDR3 DNA,CDR3 protein,D gene,V gene,clone size,J gene
TGTGCCATCAGCCCAGGGACAGGGGAAGGTCACGAGCAGTACTTC,CAISPGTGEGHEQYF,TRBD1,TRBV10-3,-,TRBJ2-7
TGCAGTGCTTCACTCAGGGGACTTAGCACAGATACGCAGTATTTT,CSASLRGLSTDTQYF,-,TRBV20-1,-,TRBJ2-3
TGTGCCAGCAGCTTATTAAGTAGCGGGACGCGGGAGACCCAGTACTTC,CASSLLSSGTRETQYF,TRBD2,TRBV7-2,few,TRBJ2-5
TGCGCCAGCTCCCGGACAGGGGTACTCGAGACCCAGTACTTC,CASSRTGVLETQYF,TRBD1,TRBV5-1,few,TRBJ2-5
TGTGCCAGTAAGGAGGGGGGACAGTCTACATACAATGAGCAGTTCTTC,CASKEGGQSTYNEQFF,-,TRBV19,-,TRBJ2-1
TGCAGCGTTGCCTGGTCTAGCGGACCTTACGAGCAGTACTTC,CSVAWSSGPYEQYF,TRBD2,TRBV29-1,-,TRBJ2-7
TGTGCCAGCAGCCTCCGGACTCGCGATAATTCACCCCTCCACTTT,CASSLRTRDNSPLHF,-,TRBV9,few,TRBJ1-6
TGTGCCATCAGTGAGTATGAGGGTGATGAGCAGTTCTTC,CAISEYEGDEQFF,-,TRBV10-3,-,TRBJ2-1
TGCAGTGCTCTTGAAATAACAGGGTTGAACACTGAAGCTTTCTTT,CSALEITGLNTEAFF,-,TRBV20-1,-,TRBJ1-1
TGCAGTGCCCCGGAATCAGGCTCCTACGAGCAGTACTTC,CSAPESGSYEQYF,-,TRBV20-1,-,TRBJ2-7
TGTGCCAGCAGCGTAGACAGTGGACAGGGGTATAATTCACCCCTCCACTTT,CASSVDSGQGYNSPLHF,TRBD1,TRBV9,-,TRBJ1-6
TGTGCCATCAGTGAGGGGGACGTTGACGCTGAAGCTTTCTTT,CAISEGDVDAEAFF,-,TRBV10-3,-,TRBJ1-1
TGTGCCATCAAATCGGACGGGTACGAGCAGTACTTC,CAIKSDGYEQYF,-,TRBV10-3,-,TRBJ2-7
TGTGCCAGCAGCCCCGGACTGGGTAACTATGGCTACACCTTC,CASSPGLGNYGYTF,-,TRBV7-9,few,TRBJ1-2
TGTGCCAGCAGCCAAGATGTAACTCAAGAGACCCAGTACTTC,CASSQDVTQETQYF,-,TRBV3-1,few,TRBJ2-5